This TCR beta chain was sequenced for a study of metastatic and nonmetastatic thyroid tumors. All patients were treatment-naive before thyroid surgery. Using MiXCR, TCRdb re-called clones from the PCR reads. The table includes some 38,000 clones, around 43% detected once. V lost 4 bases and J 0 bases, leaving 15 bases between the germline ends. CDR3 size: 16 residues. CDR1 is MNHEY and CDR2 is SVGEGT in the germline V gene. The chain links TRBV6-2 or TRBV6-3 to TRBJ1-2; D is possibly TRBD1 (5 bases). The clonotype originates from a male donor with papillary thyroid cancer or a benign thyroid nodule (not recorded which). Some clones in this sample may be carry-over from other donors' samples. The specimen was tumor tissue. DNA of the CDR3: TGTGCCAGCAGTTCCGGACGGGACCCAGCTAACTATGGCTACACCTTC. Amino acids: CASSSGRDPANYGYTF.